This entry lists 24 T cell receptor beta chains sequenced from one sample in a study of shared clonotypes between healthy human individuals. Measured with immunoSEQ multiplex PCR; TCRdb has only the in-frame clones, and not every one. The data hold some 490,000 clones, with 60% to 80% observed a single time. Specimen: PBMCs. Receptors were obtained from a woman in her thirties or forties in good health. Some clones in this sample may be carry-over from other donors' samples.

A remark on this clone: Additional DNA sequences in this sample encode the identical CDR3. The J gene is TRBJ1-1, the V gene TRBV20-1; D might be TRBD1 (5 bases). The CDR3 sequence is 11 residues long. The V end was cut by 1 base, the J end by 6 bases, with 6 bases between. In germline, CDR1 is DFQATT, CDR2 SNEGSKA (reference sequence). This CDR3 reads CSARGGAEAFF. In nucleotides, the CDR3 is TGCAGTGCTAGAGGGGGCGCTGAAGCTTTCTTT.

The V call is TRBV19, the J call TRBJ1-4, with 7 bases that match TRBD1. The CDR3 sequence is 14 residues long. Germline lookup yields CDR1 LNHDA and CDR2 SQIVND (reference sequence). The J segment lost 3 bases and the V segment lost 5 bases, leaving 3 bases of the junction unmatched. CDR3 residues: CASSPTGSNEKLFF. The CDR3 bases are TGTGCCAGTAGTCCGACAGGGTCTAATGAAAAACTGTTTTTT.

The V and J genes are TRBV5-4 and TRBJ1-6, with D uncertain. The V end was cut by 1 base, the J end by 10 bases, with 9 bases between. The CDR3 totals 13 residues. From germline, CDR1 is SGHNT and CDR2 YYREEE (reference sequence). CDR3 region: CASSLSVGSPLHF. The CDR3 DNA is TGTGCCAGCAGCTTGAGTGTGGGCTCACCCCTCCACTTT.

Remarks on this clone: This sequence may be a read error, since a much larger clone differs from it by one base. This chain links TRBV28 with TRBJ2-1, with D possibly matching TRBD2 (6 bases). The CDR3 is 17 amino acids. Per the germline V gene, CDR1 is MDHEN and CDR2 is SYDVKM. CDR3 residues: CASSLGGGTGSYNEQLF. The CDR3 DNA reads TGTGCCAGCAGTTTGGGTGGAGGGACTGGCTCCTACAATGAGCAGCTCTTC. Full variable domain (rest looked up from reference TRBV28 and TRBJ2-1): DVKVTQSSRYLVKRTGEKVFLECVQDMDHENMFWYRQDPGLGLRLIYFSYDVKMKEKGDIPEGYSVSREKKERFSLILESASTNQTSMYLCASSLGGGTGSYNEQLFGPGTRLTVL.

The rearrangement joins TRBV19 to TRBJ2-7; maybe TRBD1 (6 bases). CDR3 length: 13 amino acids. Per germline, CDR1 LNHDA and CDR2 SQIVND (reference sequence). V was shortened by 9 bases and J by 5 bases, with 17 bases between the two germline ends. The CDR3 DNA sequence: TGTGCCAGGTACAGGGAAGAAGGCGACGAGCAGTACTTC. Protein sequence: CARYREEGDEQYF.

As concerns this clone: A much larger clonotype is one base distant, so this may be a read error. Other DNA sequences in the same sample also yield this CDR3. The CDR3 sequence: CASATAGAQHF. CDR3 DNA: TGCGCCTCGGCCACAGCCGGGGCCCAGCATTTT. This chain joins TRBV28 and TRBJ1-5; no firm D call. Germline lookup yields CDR1 MDHEN and CDR2 SYDVKM. This CDR3 spans 11 amino acids. Filled out from reference TRBV28 and TRBJ1-5, the complete variable domain reads DVKVTQSSRYLVKRTGEKVFLECVQDMDHENMFWYRQDPGLGLRLIYFSYDVKMKEKGDIPEGYSVSREKKERFSLILESASTNQTSMYLCASATAGAQHFGDGTRLSIL.

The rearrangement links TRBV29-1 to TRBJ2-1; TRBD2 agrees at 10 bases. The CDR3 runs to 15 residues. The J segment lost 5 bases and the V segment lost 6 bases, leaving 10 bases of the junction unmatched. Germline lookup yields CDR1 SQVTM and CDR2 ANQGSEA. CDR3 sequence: CSVAASGSSHNEQFF. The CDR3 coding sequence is TGCAGCGTGGCCGCTAGCGGGAGTTCCCACAATGAGCAGTTCTTC.

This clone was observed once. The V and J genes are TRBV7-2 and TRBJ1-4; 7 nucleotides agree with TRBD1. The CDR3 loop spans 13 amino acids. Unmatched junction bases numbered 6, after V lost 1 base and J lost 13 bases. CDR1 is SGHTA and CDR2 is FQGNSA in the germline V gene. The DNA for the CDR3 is TGTGCCAGCAGCTTAGAGAGGGGGCGAAGACTGTTTTTT. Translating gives CASSLERGRRLFF.

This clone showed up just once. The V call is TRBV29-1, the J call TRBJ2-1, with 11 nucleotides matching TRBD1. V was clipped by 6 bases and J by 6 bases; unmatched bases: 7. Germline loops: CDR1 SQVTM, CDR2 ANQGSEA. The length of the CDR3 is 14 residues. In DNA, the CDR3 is TGCAGCGTACAGGGACAGGGGGTGCTCAATGAGCAGTTCTTC. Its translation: CSVQGQGVLNEQFF.

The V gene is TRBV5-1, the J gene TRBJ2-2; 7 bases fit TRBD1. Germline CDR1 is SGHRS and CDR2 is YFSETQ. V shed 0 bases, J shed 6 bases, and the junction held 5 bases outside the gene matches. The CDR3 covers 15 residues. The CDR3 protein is CASSLEGQGAGELFF. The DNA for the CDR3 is TGCGCCAGCAGCTTGGAGGGTCAGGGGGCCGGGGAGCTGTTTTTT.

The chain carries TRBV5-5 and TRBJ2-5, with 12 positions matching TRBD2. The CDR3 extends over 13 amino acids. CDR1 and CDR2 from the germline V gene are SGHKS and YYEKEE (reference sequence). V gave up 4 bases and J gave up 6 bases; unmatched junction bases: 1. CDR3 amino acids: CASSTSGRQTQYF. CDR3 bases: TGTGCCAGCAGCACTAGCGGGAGGCAGACCCAGTACTTC.

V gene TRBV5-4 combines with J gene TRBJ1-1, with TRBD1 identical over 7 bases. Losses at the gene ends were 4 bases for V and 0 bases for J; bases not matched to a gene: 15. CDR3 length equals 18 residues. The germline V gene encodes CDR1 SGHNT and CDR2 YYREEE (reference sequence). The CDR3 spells CASSPPVVGQVMNTEAFF. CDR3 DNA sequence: TGTGCCAGCAGCCCACCAGTAGTCGGACAGGTGATGAACACTGAAGCTTTCTTT.

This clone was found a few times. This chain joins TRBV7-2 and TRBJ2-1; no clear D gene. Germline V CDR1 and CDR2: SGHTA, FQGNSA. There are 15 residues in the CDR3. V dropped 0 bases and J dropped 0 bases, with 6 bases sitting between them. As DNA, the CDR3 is TGTGCCAGCAGCTTAGCGCTGAGCTCCTACAATGAGCAGTTCTTC. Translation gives CASSLALSSYNEQFF.

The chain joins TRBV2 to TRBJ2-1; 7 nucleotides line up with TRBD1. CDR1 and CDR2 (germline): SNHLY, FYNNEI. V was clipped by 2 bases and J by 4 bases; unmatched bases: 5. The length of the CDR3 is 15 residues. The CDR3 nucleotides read TGTGCCAGCAGTGAAACGACCAGGGGGTACAATGAGCAGTTCTTC. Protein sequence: CASSETTRGYNEQFF.

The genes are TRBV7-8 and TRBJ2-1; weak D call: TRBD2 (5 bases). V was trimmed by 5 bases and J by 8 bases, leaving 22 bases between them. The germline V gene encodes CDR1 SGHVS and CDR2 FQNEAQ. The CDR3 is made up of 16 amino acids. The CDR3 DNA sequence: TGTGCCAGCAGCCCGTTAGCGAGCTTTTTGTTCGATGAGCAGTTCTTC. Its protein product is CASSPLASFLFDEQFF.

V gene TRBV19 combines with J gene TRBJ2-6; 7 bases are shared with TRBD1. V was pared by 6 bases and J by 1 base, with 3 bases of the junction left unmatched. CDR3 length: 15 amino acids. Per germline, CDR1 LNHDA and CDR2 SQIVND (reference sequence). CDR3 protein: CASRTGVSGANVLTF. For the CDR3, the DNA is TGTGCCAGTAGAACAGGGGTGTCTGGGGCCAACGTCCTGACTTTC.

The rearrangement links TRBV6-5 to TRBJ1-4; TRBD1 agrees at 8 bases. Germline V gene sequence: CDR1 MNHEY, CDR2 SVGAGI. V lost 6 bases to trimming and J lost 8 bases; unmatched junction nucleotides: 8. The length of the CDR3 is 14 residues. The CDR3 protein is CASSRTGLREKLFF. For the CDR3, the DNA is TGTGCCAGCAGCCGGACAGGGTTGAGGGAAAAACTGTTTTTT.

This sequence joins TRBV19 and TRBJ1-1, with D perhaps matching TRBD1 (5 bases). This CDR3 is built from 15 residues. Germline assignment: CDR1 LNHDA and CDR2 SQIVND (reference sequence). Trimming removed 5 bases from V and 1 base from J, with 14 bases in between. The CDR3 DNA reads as TGTGCCAGTAGTTTCTTGGGACGGCCGAACACTGAAGCTTTCTTT. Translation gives CASSFLGRPNTEAFF.

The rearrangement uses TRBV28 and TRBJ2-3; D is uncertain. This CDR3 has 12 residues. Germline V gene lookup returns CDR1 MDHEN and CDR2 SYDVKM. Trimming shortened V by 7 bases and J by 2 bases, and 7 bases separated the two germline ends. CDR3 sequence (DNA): TGTGCCAGCATTGGTTCCACAGATACGCAGTATTTT. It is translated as CASIGSTDTQYF. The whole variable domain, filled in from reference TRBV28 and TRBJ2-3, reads DVKVTQSSRYLVKRTGEKVFLECVQDMDHENMFWYRQDPGLGLRLIYFSYDVKMKEKGDIPEGYSVSREKKERFSLILESASTNQTSMYLCASIGSTDTQYFGPGTRLTVL.

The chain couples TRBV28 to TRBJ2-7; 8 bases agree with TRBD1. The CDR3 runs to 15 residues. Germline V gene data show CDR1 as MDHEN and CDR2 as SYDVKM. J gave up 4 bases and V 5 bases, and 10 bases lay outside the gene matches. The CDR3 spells CASSPSGQGLYEQYF. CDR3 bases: TGTGCCAGCAGTCCCTCCGGACAGGGATTGTACGAGCAGTACTTC.

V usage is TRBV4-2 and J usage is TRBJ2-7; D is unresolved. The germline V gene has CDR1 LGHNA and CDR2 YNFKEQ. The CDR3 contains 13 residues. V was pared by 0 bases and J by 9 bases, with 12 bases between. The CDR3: CASSQDRTDRQYF. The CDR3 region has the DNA TGTGCCAGCAGCCAAGATCGGACCGACCGGCAGTACTTC.

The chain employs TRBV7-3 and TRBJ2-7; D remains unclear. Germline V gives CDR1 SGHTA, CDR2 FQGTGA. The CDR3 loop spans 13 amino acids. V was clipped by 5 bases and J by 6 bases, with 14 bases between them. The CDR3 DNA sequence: TGTGCCAGCAGCCCCTCAAACCTGGGCGAGCAGTACTTC. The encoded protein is CASSPSNLGEQYF.

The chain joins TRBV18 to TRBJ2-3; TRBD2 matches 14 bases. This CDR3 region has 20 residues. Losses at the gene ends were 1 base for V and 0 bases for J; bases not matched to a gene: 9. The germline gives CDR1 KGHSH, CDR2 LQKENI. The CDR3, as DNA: TGTGCCAGCTCACCACTGCCCCCGGGACTAGCGGGAGCAAGCACAGATACGCAGTATTTT. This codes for CASSPLPPGLAGASTDTQYF. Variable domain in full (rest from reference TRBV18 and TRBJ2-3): NAGVMQNPRHLVRRRGQEARLRCSPMKGHSHVYWYRQLPEEGLKFMVYLQKENIIDESGMPKERFSAEFPKEGPSILRIQQVVRGDSAAYFCASSPLPPGLAGASTDTQYFGPGTRLTVL.

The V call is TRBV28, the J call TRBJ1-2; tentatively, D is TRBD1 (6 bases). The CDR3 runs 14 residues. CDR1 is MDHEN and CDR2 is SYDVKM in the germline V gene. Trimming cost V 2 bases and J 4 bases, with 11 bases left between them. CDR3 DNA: TGTGCCAGCAGTTTAGGACAGCAGACCTATGGCTACACCTTC. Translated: CASSLGQQTYGYTF.